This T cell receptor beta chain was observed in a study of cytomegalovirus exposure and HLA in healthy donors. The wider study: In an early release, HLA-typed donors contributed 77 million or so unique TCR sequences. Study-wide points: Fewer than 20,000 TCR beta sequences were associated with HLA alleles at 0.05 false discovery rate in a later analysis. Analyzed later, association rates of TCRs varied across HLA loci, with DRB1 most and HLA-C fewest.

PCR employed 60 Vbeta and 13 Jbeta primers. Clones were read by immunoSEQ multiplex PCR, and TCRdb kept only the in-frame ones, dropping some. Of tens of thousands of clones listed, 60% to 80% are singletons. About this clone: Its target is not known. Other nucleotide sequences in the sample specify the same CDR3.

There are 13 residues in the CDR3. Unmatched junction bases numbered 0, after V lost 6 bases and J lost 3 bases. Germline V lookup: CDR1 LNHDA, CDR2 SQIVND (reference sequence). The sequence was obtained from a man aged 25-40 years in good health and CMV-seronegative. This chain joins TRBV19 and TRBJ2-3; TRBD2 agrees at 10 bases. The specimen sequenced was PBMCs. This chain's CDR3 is CASRGLATDTQYF. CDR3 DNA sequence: TGTGCCAGTAGGGGACTAGCGACAGATACGCAGTATTTT.